The 14 T cell receptor beta chains reported below all come from one sample, sequenced in a study of blood T cell repertoires in COVID-19. Using immunoSEQ multiplex PCR, the repertoire was profiled, and TCRdb retains in-frame clones only, with some absent. The sample lists around 200,000 clones; around 80% were seen once. Sequences were obtained from peripheral blood. These receptors were obtained from a man aged 35 to 55 with active or convalescent COVID-19.

The chain joins TRBV9 to TRBJ2-1; D is uncertain. Germline V lookup: CDR1 SGDLS, CDR2 YYNGEE. V was trimmed by 0 bases and J by 0 bases, leaving 7 bases between them. The CDR3 totals 15 residues. The CDR3 is CASSVVTSSYNEQFF. The CDR3 region has the DNA TGTGCCAGCAGCGTAGTGACAAGCTCCTACAATGAGCAGTTCTTC.

This sequence joins TRBV29-1 and TRBJ2-5; TRBD1 agrees at 8 bases. CDR1 is SQVTM, CDR2 ANQGSEA, per germline. Losses at the gene ends were 8 bases for V and 1 base for J; bases not matched to a gene: 12. This CDR3 comprises 15 residues. CDR3 DNA sequence: TGCAGCTTCACAGGGCAGGGGGCGGCCCAAGAGACCCAGTACTTC. It encodes CSFTGQGAAQETQYF.

This chain uses TRBV11-3 with TRBJ1-1; maybe TRBD1 (6 bases). The CDR3 is 17 residues long. Per germline, CDR1 SGHNT and CDR2 YENEEA. The V gene lost 1 base and the J gene lost 2 bases, with 17 bases spanning the gap. In DNA, the CDR3 is TGTGCCAGCAGCTTAGGGGGGTTTGGGGGCAAAAACACTGAAGCTTTCTTT. It is translated as CASSLGGFGGKNTEAFF. The variable domain in full, with the rest retrieved from reference TRBV11-3 and TRBJ1-1, is EAGVVQSPRYKIIEKKQPVAFWCNPISGHNTLYWYLQNLGQGPELLIRYENEEAVDDSQLPKDRFSAERLKGVDSTLKIQPAELGDSAVYLCASSLGGFGGKNTEAFFGQGTRLTVV.

V is TRBV7-3 and J is TRBJ2-3, with unresolved D. V dropped 3 bases and J dropped 6 bases, with 13 bases sitting between them. CDR1 is SGHTA and CDR2 is FQGTGA in the germline V gene. The CDR3 loop spans 14 amino acids. CDR3 protein: CASSLLQASDTQYF. The CDR3 bases are TGTGCCAGCAGCTTGTTACAAGCGTCTGATACGCAGTATTTT.

The J gene is TRBJ1-2, the V gene TRBV27; TRBD1 might be the D (5 bases). The CDR3 length is 12 residues. Germline lookup yields CDR1 MNHEY and CDR2 SMNVEV (reference sequence). V lost 4 bases and J 4 bases, leaving 7 bases between the germline ends. In nucleotides, the CDR3 is TGTGCCAGCAGTTCCCAGGGCTATGGCTACACCTTC. Translated: CASSSQGYGYTF.

V gene TRBV12-3 or TRBV12-4 combines with J gene TRBJ2-7; tentative D call: TRBD1 (6 bases). Trimming stripped 4 bases from V and 2 bases from J, with 9 bases between. This CDR3 is 13 amino acids long. The CDR3 protein is CASSSGAPYEQYF. CDR3 DNA: TGTGCCAGCAGTTCAGGGGCGCCCTACGAGCAGTACTTC.

With respect to this clone: This sample includes further DNA sequences coding for the same CDR3. J is TRBJ1-5 and V is TRBV12-3 or TRBV12-4, with D tentatively TRBD1 (5 bases). Trimming pared 3 bases from V and 7 bases from J, leaving 10 bases between. The CDR3 loop spans 13 amino acids. Here the CDR3 reads CASSFGGGQPQHF. In DNA form, the CDR3 reads TGTGCCAGCAGTTTTGGGGGAGGCCAGCCCCAGCATTTT.

This clone was seen a few times. The genes are TRBV3-1 (or the pseudogene TRBV3-2) and TRBJ1-2; possible D gene TRBD1, 5 bases. Between the trimmed V and J ends, which lost 0 bases and 3 bases, there was a span of 20 bases. Germline CDR1 reads LGHDT; CDR2 reads YNNKEL (reference sequence). This CDR3 spans 18 amino acids. The CDR3 bases are TGTGCCAGCAGCCAAGATAGACCCGGGGGAGGGACGGACTATGGCTACACCTTC. Its protein product is CASSQDRPGGGTDYGYTF.

The J gene is TRBJ1-5, the V gene TRBV5-1; D is perhaps TRBD1 (5 bases). CDR1 SGHRS and CDR2 YFSETQ come from the germline V gene. Trimming stripped 0 bases from V and 9 bases from J, with 13 bases between. The CDR3 has 14 amino acids. This CDR3 reads CASSLDVAQGPQHF. CDR3 in DNA: TGCGCCAGCAGCTTGGATGTAGCCCAGGGGCCCCAGCATTTT.

The gene calls are TRBV7-9 and TRBJ2-2; 8 bases line up with TRBD1. CDR1 SEHNR and CDR2 FQNEAQ come from the germline V gene (reference sequence). V lost 5 bases, J lost 9 bases, and 14 bases stayed unmatched. This CDR3 has 16 residues. The CDR3 reads CASSPDRGPSLWELFF. The CDR3 DNA sequence: TGTGCCAGCAGCCCCGACAGGGGCCCCTCTTTATGGGAGCTGTTTTTT.

Of note for this clone: The same CDR3 can be traced to other DNA sequences in this sample. V is TRBV11-3 and J is TRBJ2-7, with D tentatively TRBD1 (5 bases). The V and J ends lost 0 bases and 1 base respectively, with 13 bases between them. Germline CDR1 and CDR2: SGHNT and YENEEA. This CDR3 contains 16 residues. In DNA form, the CDR3 reads TGTGCCAGCAGCTTAGATCTGGGTGCAGGGTCCTACGAGCAGTACTTC. This translates into CASSLDLGAGSYEQYF.

This chain uses TRBV5-4 with TRBJ2-3; 15 positions match TRBD2. From germline, CDR1 is SGHNT and CDR2 YYREEE (reference sequence). The CDR3 spans 17 residues. The V gene end was trimmed by 0 bases and the J gene end by 5 bases; junction bases not matched to a gene: 4. CDR3 bases: TGTGCCAGCAGCTTGGTCGGACTAGCGGGGGGGCAAGATACGCAGTATTTT. Translated, it gives CASSLVGLAGGQDTQYF.

This clone was observed a few times. This chain links TRBV24-1 with TRBJ1-2; D not resolved. The CDR3 has 13 amino acids. Germline V gene sequence: CDR1 KGHDR, CDR2 SFDVKD. Trimming cost V 2 bases and J 8 bases, with 11 bases left between them. CDR3 nucleotide sequence: TGTGCCACCAGTGATTACAGCTCTCGGGGCTACACCTTC. As protein: CATSDYSSRGYTF.

The chain couples TRBV10-3 to TRBJ1-2; the D is unclear. CDR1 ENHRY and CDR2 SYGVKD come from the germline V gene. This CDR3 comprises 15 residues. V gave up 7 bases and J gave up 2 bases, with 17 bases separating them. CDR3 amino acids: CAINSFGGTNYGYTF. As DNA, the CDR3 is TGTGCCATCAACTCTTTTGGCGGCACCAACTATGGCTACACCTTC.